These 12 T cell receptor beta chains share one sample of origin, sequenced in a study of blood T cell repertoires in COVID-19. Some clones are missing from TCRdb's copy, which holds only in-frame ones; the method was immunoSEQ multiplex PCR. Of approximately 200,000 clones listed, 90% are singletons. Sequences were obtained from PBMCs or T cells enriched from blood (not recorded which). The receptors shown here come from a man younger than 45 who had recovered from COVID-19.

V usage is TRBV7-9 and J usage is TRBJ2-1; 10 nucleotides align to TRBD2. The CDR3 covers 18 residues. V dropped 7 bases and J dropped 0; count of bases not matched to a gene: 12. Germline V gene data show CDR1 as SEHNR and CDR2 as FQNEAQ (reference sequence). The CDR3, as DNA: TGTGCCAGCACGCGGGCTAGCGGGGGTGCGACCTCCTACAATGAGCAGTTCTTC. Its translation is CASTRASGGATSYNEQFF.

J is TRBJ2-1 and V is TRBV28; TRBD2 matches 7 bases. The CDR3 contains 17 residues. Trimming cost V 5 bases and J 5 bases; bases outside gene matches: 15. CDR1 MDHEN and CDR2 SYDVKM come from the germline V gene. CDR3 DNA sequence: TGTGCCAGCAGTCGCAAACCACGGCTAGCGGTGAACAATGAGCAGTTCTTC. Protein product: CASSRKPRLAVNNEQFF.

This chain uses TRBV5-8 with TRBJ2-7; 7 positions agree with TRBD1. The CDR3 consists of 13 residues. V lost 3 bases and J lost 4; bases outside the gene matches: 4. From germline, CDR1 is SGHTS and CDR2 YDEGEE. The CDR3 protein is CASSSGTAYEQYF. The CDR3 DNA follows: TGTGCCAGCAGCTCAGGGACAGCTTACGAGCAGTACTTC.

The CDR3 region is CSASLGQGNQPQHF. The CDR3 DNA reads TGCAGTGCTAGTTTGGGACAGGGGAATCAGCCCCAGCATTTT. The J gene is TRBJ1-5, the V gene TRBV20-1; 10 nucleotides align to TRBD1. J lost 4 bases, V lost 3 bases, and 3 bases had no gene match. This CDR3 is 14 amino acids long. Germline V gene sequence: CDR1 DFQATT, CDR2 SNEGSKA (reference sequence).

The chain is built from TRBV28 and TRBJ2-7; maybe TRBD2 (5 bases). The length of the CDR3 is 15 residues. In germline, CDR1 is MDHEN, CDR2 SYDVKM. V was shortened by 6 bases and J by 5 bases, with 20 bases between the two germline ends. This CDR3 is CASRRLARVQNEQYF. CDR3 in DNA: TGTGCCAGCAGGAGGCTCGCGCGGGTCCAAAACGAGCAGTACTTC.

The chain carries TRBV6-1 and TRBJ1-5, with D possibly being TRBD1 (5 bases). Trimming removed 2 bases from V and 6 bases from J, with 8 bases in between. CDR3 length: 13 residues. Germline CDR1 reads MNHNS; CDR2 reads SASEGT. The CDR3 region is CASSESRVQPQHF. The CDR3 DNA sequence: TGTGCCAGCAGTGAAAGCAGGGTTCAGCCCCAGCATTTT.

The V gene is TRBV10-1, the J gene TRBJ2-2; tentative D call: TRBD2 (6 bases). The CDR3 consists of 14 residues. Germline CDR1 WNHNN, CDR2 SYGVQD (reference sequence). V was cut by 3 bases and J by 7 bases, with 12 bases left in between. For the CDR3, the DNA is TGCGCCAGCAGTGAATGGGACTTTGGCGGGGAGCTGTTTTTT. This sequence encodes CASSEWDFGGELFF.

The V call is TRBV7-2, the J call TRBJ1-2; no reliable D call. From germline, CDR1 is SGHTA and CDR2 FQGNSA. The CDR3 totals 13 residues. With 4 bases removed from V and 3 bases from J, the gap between germline ends came to 9 bases. For the CDR3, the DNA is TGTGCCAGCAGCTCATCTATTGACTATGGCTACACCTTC. As protein: CASSSSIDYGYTF.

This clone was counted between two and nine times. In DNA, the CDR3 is TGTGCCAGCAGCCGCCGGACAGGGAACACTGAAGCTTTCTTT. Amino acids: CASSRRTGNTEAFF. The chain has TRBV11-1 and TRBJ1-1; TRBD1 matches at 7 bases. Unmatched junction bases numbered 4, after V lost 5 bases and J lost 1 base. Germline assignment: CDR1 SGHAT and CDR2 FQDESV (reference sequence). This CDR3 is 14 amino acids long.

This chain joins TRBV9 and TRBJ1-1; 7 bases align to TRBD1. The CDR3 length is 15 residues. Germline assignment: CDR1 SGDLS and CDR2 YYNGEE. V lost 0 bases and J lost 3; bases outside the gene matches: 5. The CDR3 here is CASSVGPGGYTEAFF. The CDR3 DNA is TGTGCCAGCAGCGTAGGCCCAGGGGGATACACTGAAGCTTTCTTT.

This sequence joins TRBV6-5 and TRBJ1-1, with TRBD1 identical over 12 bases. Germline-derived CDR1 and CDR2 are MNHEY and SVGAGI. This CDR3 region has 14 residues. Unmatched junction bases numbered 3, after V lost 7 bases and J lost 3 bases. CDR3 protein: CASTRDRGHTEAFF. CDR3 coding DNA: TGTGCCAGCACCAGGGACAGGGGGCACACTGAAGCTTTCTTT.

The chain has TRBV7-8 and TRBJ1-2; D perhaps matches TRBD1 (6 bases). Germline-derived CDR1 and CDR2 are SGHVS and FQNEAQ. Trimming removed 8 bases at V and 2 bases at J, with 15 bases between. The CDR3 is 14 amino acids. CDR3 sequence reads: CASLGVGQNYGYTF. The CDR3 DNA sequence: TGTGCCAGCCTCGGGGTAGGACAGAACTATGGCTACACCTTC.